Shown below are 8 T cell receptor beta chains from a single sample sequenced in a study of cytomegalovirus exposure and HLA in healthy donors. Using immunoSEQ multiplex PCR, the repertoire was profiled, and TCRdb retains in-frame clones only, with some absent. The data contain around 200,000 clones, roughly three quarters of them seen just once; the ten biggest clones take up 1% to 1.5%. The sample consisted of PBMCs. These receptors came from a woman between 25 and 40 years old in good health and CMV-seronegative.

The rearrangement links TRBV4-2 to TRBJ2-3; TRBD2 agrees at 8 bases. The CDR3 spans 17 residues. J was trimmed by 6 bases and V by 4 bases; bases with no gene match: 15. Germline loops: CDR1 LGHNA, CDR2 YNFKEQ. CDR3 protein: CASSPYFEAGELDTQYF. The CDR3 DNA is TGTGCCAGCAGCCCGTACTTTGAAGCGGGAGAATTGGATACGCAGTATTTT.

In this sample, this clone turned up once. The chain employs TRBV4-1 and TRBJ2-1; 11 bases agree with TRBD2. V was clipped by 1 base and J by 0 bases; unmatched bases: 5. This CDR3 region has 18 residues. Germline V gene sequence: CDR1 MGHRA, CDR2 YSYEKL. This CDR3 is CASSQGLAGQSSYNEQFF. DNA of the CDR3: TGCGCCAGCAGCCAAGGACTAGCGGGACAAAGCTCCTACAATGAGCAGTTCTTC.

DNA for the CDR3: TGTGCCAGCAGCCTCGGGGACATGAACACTGAAGCTTTCTTT. It codes for CASSLGDMNTEAFF. The chain uses TRBV11-3 and TRBJ1-1; TRBD1 is a possible D gene (6 bases). The germline V and J ends were trimmed by 5 bases and 0 bases, with 10 bases remaining between them. This CDR3 has 14 amino acids. Germline CDR1 SGHNT, CDR2 YENEEA.

This CDR3 reads CATSGEGSYEQYF. Written as DNA, the CDR3 is TGTGCCACCTCGGGGGAAGGGTCCTACGAGCAGTACTTC. This chain joins TRBV19 and TRBJ2-7, with D possibly matching TRBD2 (6 bases). The CDR3 loop spans 13 amino acids. Germline CDR1 is LNHDA and CDR2 is SQIVND (reference sequence). V lost 10 bases, J lost 1 base, and 14 bases lay in between.

In this sample, this clone turned up a few times. V is TRBV10-3 and J is TRBJ2-5, with D perhaps TRBD2 (5 bases). The CDR3 has 13 residues. CDR1 and CDR2 (germline): ENHRY, SYGVKD. The V end was cut by 3 bases, the J end by 4 bases, with 9 bases between. DNA for the CDR3: TGTGCCATCAGTGAAGGGAGCCCAGAGACCCAGTACTTC. Translated, it gives CAISEGSPETQYF.

The chain has TRBV4-2 and TRBJ2-1; a possible D gene is TRBD2 (5 bases). Trimming pared 0 bases from V and 9 bases from J, leaving 15 bases between. Germline values: CDR1 LGHNA, CDR2 YNFKEQ. CDR3 length: 15 residues. The CDR3 nucleotides read TGTGCCAGCAGCCAAGATCTGCCGGGGTTGGGTGAGCAGTTCTTC. This gives the protein CASSQDLPGLGEQFF.

In this sample, this clone turned up a few times. J is TRBJ2-2 and V is TRBV6-1; 10 bases fit TRBD1. CDR1 is MNHNS and CDR2 is SASEGT in the germline V gene. V was pared by 5 bases and J by 5 bases, with 5 bases of the junction left unmatched. The length of the CDR3 is 15 residues. CDR3 DNA: TGTGCCAGCAGTCAGGACAGGGGGAATACCGGGGAGCTGTTTTTT. This translates into CASSQDRGNTGELFF.

This chain joins TRBV7-6 and TRBJ2-1; D is uncertain. The CDR3 has 14 amino acids. V was shortened by 0 bases and J by 4 bases, with 7 bases between the two germline ends. CDR1 is SGHVS, CDR2 FNYEAQ, per germline. The CDR3 DNA reads TGTGCCAGCAGCTTAGCAGGAGAGTACAATGAGCAGTTCTTC. This encodes CASSLAGEYNEQFF.